Described below is a single T cell receptor (beta chain) sequence and its context. As handled by the study authors: Amplification of reference gene primers provided the estimated nucleated cell counts. Sequencing was performed with immunoSEQ multiplex PCR; in TCRdb, only in-frame clones are kept and a portion is missing. The D gene and trimming were derived from the DNA, and the V and J assignments and clone size from that table. The data hold about 200,000 clones, with roughly nine tenths observed a single time. The data are from a study of blood T cell repertoires in COVID-19. On the study more broadly: Samples taken during acute and convalescent COVID-19 were collected in the United States, Italy and Spain. Nucleic acid was either cDNA or gDNA, and it came from T cells, B-cell-depleted T cells, or PBMCs.

The CDR3 is 11 residues long. Germline V gives CDR1 SGHRS, CDR2 YFSETQ. J lost 13 bases, V lost 5 bases, and 6 bases had no gene match. The chain uses TRBV5-1 and TRBJ2-1, with 7 bases fitting TRBD2. The TCR originated in a woman aged 50 to 60 with acute or convalescent COVID-19. Sequences were obtained from peripheral blood. CDR3 nucleotides: TGCGCCAGCAGGTTAGGGACTAATCAGTTCTTC. Its translation is CASRLGTNQFF.